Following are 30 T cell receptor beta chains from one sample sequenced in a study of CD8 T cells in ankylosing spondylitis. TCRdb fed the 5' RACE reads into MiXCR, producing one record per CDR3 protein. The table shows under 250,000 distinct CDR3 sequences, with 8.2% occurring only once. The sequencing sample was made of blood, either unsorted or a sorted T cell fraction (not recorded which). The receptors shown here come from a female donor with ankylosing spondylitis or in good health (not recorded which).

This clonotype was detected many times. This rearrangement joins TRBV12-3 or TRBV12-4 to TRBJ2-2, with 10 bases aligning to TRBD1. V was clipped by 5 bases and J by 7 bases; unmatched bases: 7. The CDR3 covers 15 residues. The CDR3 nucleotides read TGTGCCAGCAGTCCCGGGACAGGGGAATACGGGGAGCTGTTTTTT. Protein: CASSPGTGEYGELFF.

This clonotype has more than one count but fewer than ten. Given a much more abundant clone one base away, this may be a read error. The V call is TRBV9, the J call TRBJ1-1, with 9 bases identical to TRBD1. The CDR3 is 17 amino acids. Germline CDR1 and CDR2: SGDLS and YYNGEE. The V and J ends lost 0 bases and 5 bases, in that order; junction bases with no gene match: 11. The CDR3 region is CASSVGLGTGRRTEAFF. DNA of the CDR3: TGTGCCAGCAGCGTAGGATTGGGGACAGGGCGTCGGACTGAAGCTTTCTTT.

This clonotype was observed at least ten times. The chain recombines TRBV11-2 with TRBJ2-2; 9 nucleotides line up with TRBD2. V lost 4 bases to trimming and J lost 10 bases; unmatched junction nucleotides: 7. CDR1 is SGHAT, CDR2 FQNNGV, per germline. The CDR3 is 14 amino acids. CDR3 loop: CASSWGLAGEELFF. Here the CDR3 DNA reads TGTGCCAGCAGCTGGGGACTAGCCGGAGAGGAGCTGTTTTTT.

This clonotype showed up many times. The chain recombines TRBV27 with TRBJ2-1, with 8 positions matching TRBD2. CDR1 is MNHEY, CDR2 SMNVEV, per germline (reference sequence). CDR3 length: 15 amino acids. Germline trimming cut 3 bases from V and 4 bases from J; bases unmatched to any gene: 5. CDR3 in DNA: TGTGCCAGCAGTTTGGTAGCGGGGCCATACAATGAGCAGTTCTTC. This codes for CASSLVAGPYNEQFF.

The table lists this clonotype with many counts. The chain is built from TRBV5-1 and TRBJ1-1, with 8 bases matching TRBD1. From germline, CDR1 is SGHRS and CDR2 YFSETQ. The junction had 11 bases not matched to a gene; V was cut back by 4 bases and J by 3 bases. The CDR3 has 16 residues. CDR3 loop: CASSTIPDRADTEAFF. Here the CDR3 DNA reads TGCGCCAGCAGCACAATACCGGACAGGGCCGACACTGAAGCTTTCTTT.

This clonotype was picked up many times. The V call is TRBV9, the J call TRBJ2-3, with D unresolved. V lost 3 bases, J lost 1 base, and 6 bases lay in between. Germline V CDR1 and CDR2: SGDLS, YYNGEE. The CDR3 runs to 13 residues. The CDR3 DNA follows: TGTGCCAGCAGCGGGATCCGCACAGATACGCAGTATTTT. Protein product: CASSGIRTDTQYF.

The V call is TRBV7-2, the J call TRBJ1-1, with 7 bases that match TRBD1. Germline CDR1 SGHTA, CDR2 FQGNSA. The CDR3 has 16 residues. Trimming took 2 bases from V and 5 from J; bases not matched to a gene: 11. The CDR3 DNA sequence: TGTGCCAGCAGCTTAAGGTCAGGGGGTCCTCTTACTGAAGCTTTCTTT. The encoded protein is CASSLRSGGPLTEAFF.

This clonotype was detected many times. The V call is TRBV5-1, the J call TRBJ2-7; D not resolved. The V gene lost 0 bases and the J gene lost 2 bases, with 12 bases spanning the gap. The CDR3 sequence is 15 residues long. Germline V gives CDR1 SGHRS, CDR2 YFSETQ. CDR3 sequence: CASSLAYRGAYEQYF. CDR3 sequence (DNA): TGCGCCAGCAGCTTGGCCTACCGTGGGGCCTACGAGCAGTACTTC.

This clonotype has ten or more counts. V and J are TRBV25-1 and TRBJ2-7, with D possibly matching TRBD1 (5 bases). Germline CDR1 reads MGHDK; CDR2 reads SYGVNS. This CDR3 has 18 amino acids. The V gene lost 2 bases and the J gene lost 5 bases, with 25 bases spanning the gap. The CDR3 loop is CASSEKGGNRNFFDEQYF. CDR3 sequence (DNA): TGTGCCAGCAGTGAAAAAGGTGGGAACAGGAACTTTTTCGACGAGCAGTACTTC.

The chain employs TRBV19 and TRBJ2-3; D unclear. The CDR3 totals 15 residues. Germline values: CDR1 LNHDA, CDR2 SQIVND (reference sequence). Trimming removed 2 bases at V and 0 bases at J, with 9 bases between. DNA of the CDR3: TGTGCCAGTAGTATAAAAGGTACTAGCACAGATACGCAGTATTTT. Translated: CASSIKGTSTDTQYF.

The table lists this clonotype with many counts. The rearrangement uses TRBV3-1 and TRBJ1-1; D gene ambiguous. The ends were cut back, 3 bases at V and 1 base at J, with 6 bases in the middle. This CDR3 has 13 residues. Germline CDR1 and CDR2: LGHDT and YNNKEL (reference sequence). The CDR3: CASSQFKNTEAFF. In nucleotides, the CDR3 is TGTGCCAGCAGCCAGTTTAAGAACACTGAAGCTTTCTTT.

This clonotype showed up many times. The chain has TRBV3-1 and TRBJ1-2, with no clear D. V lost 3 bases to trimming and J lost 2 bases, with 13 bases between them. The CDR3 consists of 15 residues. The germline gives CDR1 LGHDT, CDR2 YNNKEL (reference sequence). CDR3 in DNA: TGTGCCAGCAGCCAGAAGCGACGTTCAAACTATGGCTACACCTTC. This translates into CASSQKRRSNYGYTF.

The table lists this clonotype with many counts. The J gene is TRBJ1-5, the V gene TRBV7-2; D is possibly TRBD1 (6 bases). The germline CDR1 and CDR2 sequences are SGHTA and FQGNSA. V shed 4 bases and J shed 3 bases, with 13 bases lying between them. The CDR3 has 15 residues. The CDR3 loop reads CASSYARGDNQPQHF. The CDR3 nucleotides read TGTGCCAGCAGCTACGCCAGGGGCGACAATCAGCCCCAGCATTTT. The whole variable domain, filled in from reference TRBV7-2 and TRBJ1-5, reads GAGVSQSPSNKVTEKGKDVELRCDPISGHTALYWYRQSLGQGLEFLIYFQGNSAPDKSGLPSDRFSAERTGGSVSTLTIQRTQQEDSAVYLCASSYARGDNQPQHFGDGTRLSIL.

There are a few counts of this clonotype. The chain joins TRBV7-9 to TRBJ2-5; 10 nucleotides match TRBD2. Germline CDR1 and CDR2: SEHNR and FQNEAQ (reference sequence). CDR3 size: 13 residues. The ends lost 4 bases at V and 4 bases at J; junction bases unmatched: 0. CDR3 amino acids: CASSSSGGETQYF. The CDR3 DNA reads TGTGCCAGCAGCTCTAGCGGGGGAGAGACCCAGTACTTC.

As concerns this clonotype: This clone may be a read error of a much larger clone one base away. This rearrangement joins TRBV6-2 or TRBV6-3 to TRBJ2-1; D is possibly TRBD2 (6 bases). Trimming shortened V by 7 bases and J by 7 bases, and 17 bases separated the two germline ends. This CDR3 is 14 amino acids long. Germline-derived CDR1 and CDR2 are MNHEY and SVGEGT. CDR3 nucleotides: TGTGCCAGCAAAGGGACGGGAGTAGGAAATGAGCAGTTCTTC. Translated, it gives CASKGTGVGNEQFF.

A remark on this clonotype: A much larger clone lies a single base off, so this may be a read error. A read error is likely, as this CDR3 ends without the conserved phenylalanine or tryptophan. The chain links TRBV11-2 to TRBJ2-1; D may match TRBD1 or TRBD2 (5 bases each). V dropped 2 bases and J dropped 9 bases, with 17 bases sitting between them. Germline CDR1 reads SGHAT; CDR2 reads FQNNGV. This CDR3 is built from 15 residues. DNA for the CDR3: TGTGCCAGCAGCTTAAATTCAATGGGGGTGGGTGAGCAGTTCTCC. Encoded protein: CASSLNSMGVGEQFS.

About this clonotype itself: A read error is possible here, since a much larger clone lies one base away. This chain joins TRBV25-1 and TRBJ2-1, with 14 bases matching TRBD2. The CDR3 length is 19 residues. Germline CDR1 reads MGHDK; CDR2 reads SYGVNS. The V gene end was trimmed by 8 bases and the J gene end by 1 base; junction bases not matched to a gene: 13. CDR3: CASCAGTSGSFFSYNEQFF. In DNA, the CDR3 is TGTGCCAGCTGTGCCGGGACTAGCGGGAGTTTCTTTTCCTACAATGAGCAGTTCTTC.

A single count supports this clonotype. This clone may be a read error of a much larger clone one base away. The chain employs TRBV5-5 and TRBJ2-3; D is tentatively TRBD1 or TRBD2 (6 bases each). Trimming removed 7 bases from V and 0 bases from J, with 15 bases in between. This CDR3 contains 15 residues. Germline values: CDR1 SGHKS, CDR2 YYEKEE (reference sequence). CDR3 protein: CASWGALTSTDTQYF. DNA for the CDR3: TGTGCCAGCTGGGGGGCACTTACTAGCACAGATACGCAGTATTTT.

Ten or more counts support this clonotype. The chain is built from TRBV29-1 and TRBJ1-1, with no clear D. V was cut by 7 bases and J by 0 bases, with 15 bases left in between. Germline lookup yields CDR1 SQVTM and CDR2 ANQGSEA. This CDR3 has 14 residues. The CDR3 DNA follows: TGCAGCGGGGTGAAGGACGGGGTGAACACTGAAGCTTTCTTT. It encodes CSGVKDGVNTEAFF.

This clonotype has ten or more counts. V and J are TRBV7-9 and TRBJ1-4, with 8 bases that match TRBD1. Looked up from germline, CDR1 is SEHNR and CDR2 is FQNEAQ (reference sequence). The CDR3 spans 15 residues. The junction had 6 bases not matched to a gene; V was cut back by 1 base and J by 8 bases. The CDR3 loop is CASSLGETGEEKLFF. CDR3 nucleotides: TGTGCCAGCAGCTTAGGGGAGACAGGGGAGGAAAAACTGTTTTTT.

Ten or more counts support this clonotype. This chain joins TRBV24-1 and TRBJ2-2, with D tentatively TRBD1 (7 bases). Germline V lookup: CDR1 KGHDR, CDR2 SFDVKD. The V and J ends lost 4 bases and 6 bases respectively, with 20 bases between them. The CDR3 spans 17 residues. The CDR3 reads CATSESRQDRRAGELFF. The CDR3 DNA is TGTGCCACCAGTGAATCAAGACAGGACAGGAGGGCCGGGGAGCTGTTTTTT.

The CDR3 loop reads CASSPGQGATRTEAFF. CDR3 nucleotides: TGTGCCAGCAGTCCGGGACAGGGGGCAACGAGGACTGAAGCTTTCTTT. This chain connects TRBV7-8 to TRBJ1-1, with 12 bases matching TRBD1. The CDR3 runs 16 residues. The junction had 10 bases not matched to a gene; V was cut back by 6 bases and J by 5 bases. The germline V gene encodes CDR1 SGHVS and CDR2 FQNEAQ.

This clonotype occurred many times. Here the CDR3 reads CSAPRGGNTEAFF. The DNA of the CDR3 is TGCAGTGCTCCCCGGGGGGGGAACACTGAAGCTTTCTTT. V gene TRBV20-1 combines with J gene TRBJ1-1; possible D gene TRBD1, 5 bases. V lost 5 bases, J lost 1 base, and 11 bases lay in between. Germline CDR1 and CDR2: DFQATT and SNEGSKA (reference sequence). The CDR3 loop spans 13 amino acids.

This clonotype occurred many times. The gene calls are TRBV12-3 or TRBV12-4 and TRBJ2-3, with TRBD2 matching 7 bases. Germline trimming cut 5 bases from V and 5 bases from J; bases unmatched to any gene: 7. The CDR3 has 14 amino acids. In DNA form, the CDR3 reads TGTGCCAGCAGTCGTCGGCGGGAGCAAGATACGCAGTATTTT. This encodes CASSRRREQDTQYF.

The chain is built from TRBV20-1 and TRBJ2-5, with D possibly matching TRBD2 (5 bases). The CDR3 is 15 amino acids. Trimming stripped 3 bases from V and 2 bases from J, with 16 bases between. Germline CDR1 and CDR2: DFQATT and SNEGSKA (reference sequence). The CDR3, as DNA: TGCAGTGCTAGTCAAATGGGGAGCGGACAAGAGACCCAGTACTTC. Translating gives CSASQMGSGQETQYF.

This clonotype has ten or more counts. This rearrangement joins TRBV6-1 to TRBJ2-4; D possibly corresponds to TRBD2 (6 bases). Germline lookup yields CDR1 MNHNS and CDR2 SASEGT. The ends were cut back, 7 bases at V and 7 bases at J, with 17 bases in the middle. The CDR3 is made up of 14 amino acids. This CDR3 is CASTTSTGVNIQYF. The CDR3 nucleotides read TGTGCCAGCACCACCTCCACGGGAGTGAACATTCAGTACTTC.

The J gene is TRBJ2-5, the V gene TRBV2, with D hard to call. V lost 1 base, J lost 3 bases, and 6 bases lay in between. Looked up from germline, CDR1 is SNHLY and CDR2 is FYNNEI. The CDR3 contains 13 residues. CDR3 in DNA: TGTGCCAGCAGTGAAGAAGCAGAAGAGACCCAGTACTTC. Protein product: CASSEEAEETQYF.

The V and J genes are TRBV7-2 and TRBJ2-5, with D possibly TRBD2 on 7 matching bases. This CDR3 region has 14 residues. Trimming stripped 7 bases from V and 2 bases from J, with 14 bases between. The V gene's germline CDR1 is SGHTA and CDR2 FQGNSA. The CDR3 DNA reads TGTGCCAGCACCAGAGGGGGGGGTCAAGAGACCCAGTACTTC. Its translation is CASTRGGGQETQYF.

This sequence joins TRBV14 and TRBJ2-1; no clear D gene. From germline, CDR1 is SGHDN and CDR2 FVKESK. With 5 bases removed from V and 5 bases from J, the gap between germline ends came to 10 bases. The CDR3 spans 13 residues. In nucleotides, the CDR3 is TGTGCCAGCAGCAGGGCCGACCACAATGAGCAGTTCTTC. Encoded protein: CASSRADHNEQFF.

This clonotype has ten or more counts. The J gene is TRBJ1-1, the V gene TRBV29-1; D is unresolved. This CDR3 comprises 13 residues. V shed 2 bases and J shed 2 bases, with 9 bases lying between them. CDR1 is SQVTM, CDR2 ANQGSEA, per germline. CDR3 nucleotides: TGCAGCGTTGAAAGACGGCTAAACACTGAAGCTTTCTTT. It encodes CSVERRLNTEAFF.